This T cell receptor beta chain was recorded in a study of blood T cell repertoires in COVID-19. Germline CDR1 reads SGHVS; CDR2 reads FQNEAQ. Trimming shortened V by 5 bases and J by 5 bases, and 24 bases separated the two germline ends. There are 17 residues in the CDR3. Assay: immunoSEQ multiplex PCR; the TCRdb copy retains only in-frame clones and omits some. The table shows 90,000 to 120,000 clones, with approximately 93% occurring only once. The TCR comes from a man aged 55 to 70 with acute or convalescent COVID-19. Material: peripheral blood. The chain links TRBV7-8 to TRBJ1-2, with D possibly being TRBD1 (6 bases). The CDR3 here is CASSPRQGHFAHYGYTF. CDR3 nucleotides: TGTGCCAGCAGCCCCCGCCAGGGGCATTTCGCTCATTATGGCTACACCTTC.